Following are 14 T cell receptor beta chains from one sample sequenced in a study of vaccination effects on CD4 cells after COVID-19. These receptors are not linked to any known antigen. Only in-frame clones appear in the TCRdb table, and some are missing; sequencing was by immunoSEQ multiplex PCR. The sample includes 50,000 to 70,000 clones, 55% to 75% of them seen just once. An approximately nine-day culture period preceded the isolation of CD4+ T cells. This specimen consisted of CD4+ T cells from PBMCs cultured without peptide, obtained before COVID-19 vaccination. These receptors all stem from a human donor who had a prior SARS-CoV-2 infection.

This clone showed up just a few times. The rearrangement uses TRBV7-2 and TRBJ2-5, with 15 bases lining up with TRBD2. In germline, CDR1 is SGHTA, CDR2 FQGNSA. The CDR3 loop spans 17 amino acids. V dropped 1 base and J dropped 2; count of bases not matched to a gene: 2. The CDR3 DNA sequence: TGTGCCAGCAGCTTAGGGGGACTAGCGGGGGGTCAAGAGACCCAGTACTTC. Residues: CASSLGGLAGGQETQYF.

The chain has TRBV30 and TRBJ1-2, with D possibly matching TRBD1 (5 bases). The CDR3 runs to 15 residues. V was cut by 3 bases and J by 6 bases, with 20 bases left in between. CDR1 and CDR2 from the germline V gene are GTSNPN and SVGIG (reference sequence). CDR3 in DNA: TGTGCCTGGAGAAAGGGCGCAGGGCGGGACGATGGCTACACCTTC. Protein product: CAWRKGAGRDDGYTF.

The genes are TRBV11-1 and TRBJ2-7; TRBD2 aligns across 14 bases. Per germline, CDR1 SGHAT and CDR2 FQDESV (reference sequence). The trim removed 5 bases at V and 5 bases at J, leaving 2 bases unmatched. CDR3 size: 14 residues. CDR3 sequence: CASSQGLAGDEQYF. CDR3 sequence (DNA): TGTGCCAGCAGCCAGGGACTAGCGGGAGACGAGCAGTACTTC.

Written as DNA, the CDR3 is TGTGCCAGCAGCTTATGGGGGGCGGCGGACACTGAAGCTTTCTTT. As protein: CASSLWGAADTEAFF. The chain combines TRBV11-2 with TRBJ1-1; a weak D match, TRBD1 (6 bases). Trimming shortened V by 2 bases and J by 3 bases, and 13 bases separated the two germline ends. The germline gives CDR1 SGHAT, CDR2 FQNNGV. The CDR3 is 15 residues long.

CDR3 in DNA: TGTGCCACCAGCAGAACCTGGACGGACACTGGAAACACCATATATTTT. This translates into CATSRTWTDTGNTIYF. The chain has TRBV15 and TRBJ1-3; perhaps TRBD1 as D (5 bases). Germline V gives CDR1 LNHNV, CDR2 YYDKDF (reference sequence). The ends were cut back, 2 bases at V and 2 bases at J, with 13 bases in the middle. The CDR3 runs 16 residues.

The V gene is TRBV6-5, the J gene TRBJ2-5; D possibly uses TRBD1 or TRBD2 (6 bases each). CDR3 length: 14 residues. CDR1 is MNHEY, CDR2 SVGAGI, per germline. Trimming stripped 9 bases from V and 1 base from J, with 15 bases between. CDR3 bases: TGTGCCAGTGCTCCAGGGGACTTCCAAGAGACCCAGTACTTC. Translation: CASAPGDFQETQYF.

V and J are TRBV15 and TRBJ2-7, with a tentative D call TRBD1 (7 bases). Per germline, CDR1 LNHNV and CDR2 YYDKDF (reference sequence). The CDR3 has 15 amino acids. Deletions cut 6 bases from V and 2 bases from J, with 17 bases between. The CDR3 coding sequence is TGTGCCACCAGTCCAGAGGCGGGACAGCCCTACGAGCAGTACTTC. Residues: CATSPEAGQPYEQYF.

The CDR3 here is CASSKGPREAGEQYF. The CDR3 nucleotides are TGTGCCAGCAGCAAAGGTCCCAGGGAGGCTGGAGAGCAGTACTTC. The chain joins TRBV21-1 to TRBJ2-7; the table names TRBD2, a call not compared with the DNA. TRBV21-1 is designated a pseudogene. CDR3 length equals 15 residues.

This CDR3 is CASSSRPLAGDTQYF. The CDR3 coding sequence is TGTGCCAGCAGCTCCCGTCCACTCGCAGGTGATACGCAGTATTTT. V gene TRBV5-5 combines with J gene TRBJ2-3, with D hard to call. V was clipped by 3 bases and J by 6 bases, with 17 bases between them. Germline-derived CDR1 and CDR2 are SGHKS and YYEKEE (reference sequence). The CDR3 has 15 amino acids. The full variable domain, completed using reference TRBV5-5 and TRBJ2-3, is DAGVTQSPTHLIKTRGQQVTLRCSPISGHKSVSWYQQVLGQGPQFIFQYYEKEERGRGNFPDRFSARQFPNYSSELNVNALLLGDSALYLCASSSRPLAGDTQYFGPGTRLTVL.

The chain links TRBV5-1 to TRBJ2-3; 7 nucleotides agree with TRBD2. Germline CDR1 reads SGHRS; CDR2 reads YFSETQ. The J segment lost 4 bases and the V segment lost 4 bases, leaving 3 bases of the junction unmatched. This CDR3 has 13 residues. The CDR3, as DNA: TGCGCCAGCAGCCGGGAGGCGGCAGATACGCAGTATTTT. The encoded protein is CASSREAADTQYF.

The genes are TRBV4-2 and TRBJ2-6, with TRBD1 as a possible D gene (6 bases). V was pared by 5 bases and J by 1 base, with 9 bases between. Germline V lookup: CDR1 LGHNA, CDR2 YNFKEQ. The CDR3 runs to 15 residues. The CDR3 sequence: CASSATGSGANVLTF. The CDR3 DNA reads as TGTGCCAGCAGCGCTACAGGGTCTGGGGCCAACGTCCTGACTTTC.

The V gene is TRBV5-1, the J gene TRBJ2-7; tentatively, D is TRBD2 (5 bases). Germline CDR1 is SGHRS and CDR2 is YFSETQ. The CDR3 sequence is 16 residues long. V was trimmed by 0 bases and J by 1 base, leaving 14 bases between them. CDR3 protein: CASSLEPPGYSYEQYF. CDR3 in DNA: TGCGCCAGCAGCTTGGAGCCGCCGGGGTATTCCTACGAGCAGTACTTC. The whole variable domain, filled in from reference TRBV5-1 and TRBJ2-7, reads KAGVTQTPRYLIKTRGQQVTLSCSPISGHRSVSWYQQTPGQGLQFLFEYFSETQRNKGNFPGRFSGRQFSNSRSEMNVSTLELGDSALYLCASSLEPPGYSYEQYFGPGTRLTVT.

The V call is TRBV15, the J call TRBJ2-5, with D perhaps matching TRBD2 (6 bases). Trimming took 5 bases from V and 2 from J, leaving 15 bases between them. Germline V gene lookup returns CDR1 LNHNV and CDR2 YYDKDF (reference sequence). The CDR3 spans 15 residues. The CDR3 loop is CATSRGGGAQETQYF. CDR3 bases: TGTGCCACCAGCCGAGGTGGAGGGGCTCAAGAGACCCAGTACTTC.

There are a few counts of this clone. The chain uses TRBV9 and TRBJ1-6, with a weak D call TRBD1 (5 bases). Germline lookup yields CDR1 SGDLS and CDR2 YYNGEE. This CDR3 spans 13 amino acids. The V gene lost 3 bases and the J gene lost 14 bases, with 15 bases spanning the gap. The CDR3 DNA follows: TGTGCCAGCAGCGCCGGGGCGAAGGGAACCCTCCACTTT. Its translation: CASSAGAKGTLHF.